This T cell receptor beta chain was identified during a study of T cells in Graves' hyperthyroidism and ophthalmopathy. About the study: It was at initial diagnosis, before any treatment, that peripheral blood was collected. Study-wide results and limits: Among clonotypes expanded in thyroid above 0.001, most were also found in blood.

The definition of stable Graves' hyperthyroidism was no ophthalmopathy progression within 18 months. Thyroid ultrasound and orbital computed tomography, with clinical symptoms and serum thyroxine and TRAb, informed diagnoses. The CDR3 contains 15 residues. V gave up 3 bases and J gave up 3 bases, with 11 bases separating them. In germline, CDR1 is LGHNT, CDR2 FRNRAP. A word on this clonotype: What it binds is unknown.

It was RNA transcripts that yielded the amplified TCR beta CDR3 regions. The study used the HTBI primer set for a first-round RT-PCR of the TCR CDR3. From the multiplex PCR reads, TCRdb called clonotypes with MiXCR, one entry per CDR3 protein. This table holds under 350,000 distinct CDR3 sequences, 15% to 20% found once. This TCR was sampled from a woman aged 45-65 years with Graves' hyperthyroidism. Sequencing was done on a sample of blood. The V gene is TRBV12-5, the J gene TRBJ2-2; D is unclear. DNA of the CDR3: TGTGCTAGTGGTTTTCAGGCCTCCTACACCGGGGAGCTGTTTTTT. Amino acid sequence: CASGFQASYTGELFF.